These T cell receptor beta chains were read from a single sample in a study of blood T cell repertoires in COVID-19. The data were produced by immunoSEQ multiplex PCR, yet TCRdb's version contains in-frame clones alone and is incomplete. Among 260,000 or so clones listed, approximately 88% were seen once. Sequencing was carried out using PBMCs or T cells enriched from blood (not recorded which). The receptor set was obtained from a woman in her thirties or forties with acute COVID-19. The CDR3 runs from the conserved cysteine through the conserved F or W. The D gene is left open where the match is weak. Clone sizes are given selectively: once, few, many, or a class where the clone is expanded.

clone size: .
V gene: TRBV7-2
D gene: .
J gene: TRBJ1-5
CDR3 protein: CASSLSLNQPQHF
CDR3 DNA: TGTGCCAGCAGCTTATCCCTGAATCAGCCCCAGCATTTT

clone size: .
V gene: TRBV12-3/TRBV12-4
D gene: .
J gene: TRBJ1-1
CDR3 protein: CASSFSDSRFLF
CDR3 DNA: TGTGCCAGCAGTTTTTCCGACAGCCGCTTTTTGTTT

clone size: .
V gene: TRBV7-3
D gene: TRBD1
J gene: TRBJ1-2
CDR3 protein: CASSLRGQANYGYTF
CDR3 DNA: TGTGCCAGCAGCTTAAGGGGACAGGCGAACTATGGCTACACCTTC

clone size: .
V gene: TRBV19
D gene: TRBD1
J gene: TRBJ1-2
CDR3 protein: CASSGDRGKANYGYTF
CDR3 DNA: TGTGCCAGTAGTGGGGACAGGGGCAAAGCAAACTATGGCTACACCTTC

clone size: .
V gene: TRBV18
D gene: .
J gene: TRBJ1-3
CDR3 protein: CASSPPGTGNTIYF
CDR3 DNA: TGTGCCAGCTCACCACCCGGGACAGGAAACACCATATATTTT

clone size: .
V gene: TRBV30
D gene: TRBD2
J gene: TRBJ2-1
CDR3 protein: CAWSSGGLPYNEQFF
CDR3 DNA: TGTGCCTGGAGTTCGGGAGGGCTCCCCTACAATGAGCAGTTCTTC

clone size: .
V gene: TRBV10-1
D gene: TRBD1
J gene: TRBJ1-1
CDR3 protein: CASSAQGVNTEAFF
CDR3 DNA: TGCGCCAGCAGTGCACAGGGGGTGAACACTGAAGCTTTCTTT

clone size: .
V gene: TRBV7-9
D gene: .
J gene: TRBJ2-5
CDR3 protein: CASSSETRFQQETQYF
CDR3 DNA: TGTGCCAGCAGCTCAGAAACCAGGTTCCAACAAGAGACCCAGTACTTC

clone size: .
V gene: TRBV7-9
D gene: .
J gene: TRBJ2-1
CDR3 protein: CASRRPGVFTEQFF
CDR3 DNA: TGTGCCAGCAGACGACCAGGGGTATTCACTGAGCAGTTCTTC

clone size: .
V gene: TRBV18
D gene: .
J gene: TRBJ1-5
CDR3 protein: CASSGRARTAIGNQPQHF
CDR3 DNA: TGTGCCAGCTCGGGACGGGCCCGGACAGCGATCGGTAATCAGCCCCAGCATTTT

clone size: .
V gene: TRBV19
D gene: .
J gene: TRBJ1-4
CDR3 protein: CASSSGAGREKLFF
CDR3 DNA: TGTGCCAGTAGTAGCGGGGCAGGACGGGAAAAACTGTTTTTT

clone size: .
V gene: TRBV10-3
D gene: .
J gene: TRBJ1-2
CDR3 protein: CAISESDGGPYGYTF
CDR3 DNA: TGTGCCATCAGTGAGTCTGACGGGGGGCCATATGGCTACACCTTC

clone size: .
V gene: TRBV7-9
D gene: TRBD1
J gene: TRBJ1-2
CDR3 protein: CASSRDSDYGYTF
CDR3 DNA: TGTGCCAGCAGCCGGGACAGCGACTATGGCTACACCTTC

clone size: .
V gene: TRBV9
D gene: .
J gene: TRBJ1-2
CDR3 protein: CASSVHPGGAGYGYTF
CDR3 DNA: TGTGCCAGCAGCGTACATCCGGGGGGCGCCGGCTATGGCTACACCTTC

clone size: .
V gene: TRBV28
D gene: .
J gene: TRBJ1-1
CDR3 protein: CASSSVNTEAFF
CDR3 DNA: TGTGCCAGCAGTTCAGTGAACACTGAAGCTTTCTTT

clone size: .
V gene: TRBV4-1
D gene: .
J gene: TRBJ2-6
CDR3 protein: CASSQLTGSGANVLTF
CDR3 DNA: TGCGCCAGCAGCCAATTAACAGGCTCTGGGGCCAACGTCCTGACTTTC

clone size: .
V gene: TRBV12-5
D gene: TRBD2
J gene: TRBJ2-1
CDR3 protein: CASGPGLAGINEQFF
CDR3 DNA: TGTGCTAGTGGTCCGGGACTAGCGGGAATCAATGAGCAGTTCTTC

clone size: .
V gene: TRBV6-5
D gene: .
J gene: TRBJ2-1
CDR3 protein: CASSTQGGEQFF
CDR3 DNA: TGTGCCAGCAGTACTCAGGGGGGTGAGCAGTTCTTC

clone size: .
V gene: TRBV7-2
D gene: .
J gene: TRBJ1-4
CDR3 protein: CASSLDGRPTNEKLFF
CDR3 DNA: TGTGCCAGCAGCTTAGATGGGAGGCCAACTAATGAAAAACTGTTTTTT

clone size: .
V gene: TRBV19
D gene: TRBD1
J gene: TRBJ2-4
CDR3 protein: CASSGPNRQGSVAKNIQYF
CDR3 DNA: TGTGCCAGTAGTGGACCAAATCGACAGGGGAGCGTAGCCAAAAACATTCAGTACTTC

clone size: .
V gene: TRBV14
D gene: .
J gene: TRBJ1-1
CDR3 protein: CASSQVSTGEAFF
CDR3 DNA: TGTGCCAGCAGCCAAGTTTCGACAGGAGAAGCTTTCTTT

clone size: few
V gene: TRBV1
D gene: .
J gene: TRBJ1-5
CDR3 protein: CTSSQGGRSNQPQHF
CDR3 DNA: TGCACCAGCAGCCAAGGAGGTAGGAGCAATCAGCCCCAGCATTTT

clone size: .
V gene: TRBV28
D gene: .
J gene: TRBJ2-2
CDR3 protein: CASSLGGNTGELFF
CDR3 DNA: TGTGCCAGCAGTTTGGGGGGGAACACCGGGGAGCTGTTTTTT

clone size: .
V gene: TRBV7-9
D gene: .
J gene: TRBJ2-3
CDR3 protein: CASSPLQGADTQYF
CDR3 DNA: TGTGCCAGCAGCCCCCTACAGGGCGCAGATACGCAGTATTTT

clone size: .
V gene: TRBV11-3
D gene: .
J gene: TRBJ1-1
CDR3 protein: CASKRQPNTEAFF
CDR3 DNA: TGTGCCAGCAAGCGGCAGCCGAACACTGAAGCTTTCTTT

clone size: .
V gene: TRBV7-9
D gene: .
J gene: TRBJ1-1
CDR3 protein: CASSLQGLSAFF
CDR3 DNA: TGTGCCAGCAGCCTCCAGGGGCTCTCAGCTTTCTTT

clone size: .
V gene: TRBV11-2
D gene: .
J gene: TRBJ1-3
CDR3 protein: CASSFEAGHSGNTIYF
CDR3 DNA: TGTGCCAGCAGCTTTGAAGCAGGGCACTCTGGAAACACCATATATTTT

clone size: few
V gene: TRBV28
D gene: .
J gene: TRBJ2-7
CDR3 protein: CASSFPGDEYEQYF
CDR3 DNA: TGTGCCAGCAGTTTTCCGGGGGACGAATACGAGCAGTACTTC

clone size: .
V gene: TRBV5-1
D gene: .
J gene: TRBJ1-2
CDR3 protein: CASSLGPVTGSGYTF
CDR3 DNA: TGCGCCAGCAGCTTGGGGCCGGTCACGGGTTCTGGCTACACCTTC

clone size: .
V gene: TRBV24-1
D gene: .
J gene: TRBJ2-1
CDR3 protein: CATSDLLAVNYNEQFF
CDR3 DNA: TGTGCCACCAGTGATTTATTAGCGGTAAACTACAATGAGCAGTTCTTC

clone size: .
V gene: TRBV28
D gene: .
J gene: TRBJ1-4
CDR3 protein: CASSFRGAGEKLFF
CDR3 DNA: TGTGCCAGCAGTTTCCGGGGAGCTGGTGAAAAACTGTTTTTT

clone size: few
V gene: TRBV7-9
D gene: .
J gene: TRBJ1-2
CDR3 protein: CASSLALAGNYGYTF
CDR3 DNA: TGTGCCAGCAGCTTAGCGCTGGCGGGTAACTATGGCTACACCTTC

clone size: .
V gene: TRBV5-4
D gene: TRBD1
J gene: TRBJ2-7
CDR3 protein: CASTLDRGHEQYF
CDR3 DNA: TGTGCCAGCACCCTAGACAGGGGGCACGAGCAGTACTTC

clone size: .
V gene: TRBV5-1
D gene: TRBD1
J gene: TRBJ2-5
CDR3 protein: CASSFTGAVQETQYF
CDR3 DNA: TGCGCCAGCAGCTTTACAGGGGCTGTCCAAGAGACCCAGTACTTC

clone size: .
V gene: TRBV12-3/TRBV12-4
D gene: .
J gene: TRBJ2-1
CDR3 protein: CASSLRGEQFF
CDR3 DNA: TGTGCCAGCAGTTTAAGAGGTGAGCAGTTCTTC

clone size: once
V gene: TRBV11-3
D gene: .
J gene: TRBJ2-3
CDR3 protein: CASSPGGGNPTDTQYF
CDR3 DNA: TGTGCCAGCAGCCCCGGTGGAGGGAACCCCACAGATACGCAGTATTTT

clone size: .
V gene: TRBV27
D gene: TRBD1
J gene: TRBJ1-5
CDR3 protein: CASRRTGGFGPQHF
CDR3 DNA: TGTGCCAGCAGGAGGACAGGGGGTTTTGGGCCCCAGCATTTT

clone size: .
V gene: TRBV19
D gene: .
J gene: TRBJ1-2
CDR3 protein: CASSINGEGGGYTF
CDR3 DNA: TGTGCCAGTAGTATAAACGGTGAGGGCGGAGGCTACACCTTC

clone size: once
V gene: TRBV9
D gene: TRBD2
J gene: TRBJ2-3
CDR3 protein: CASSVVIAGSTDTQYF
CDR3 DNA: TGTGCCAGCAGCGTAGTCATAGCGGGAAGCACAGATACGCAGTATTTT

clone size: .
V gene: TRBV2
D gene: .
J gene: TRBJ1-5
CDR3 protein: CASSEPKPAGVYNQPQHF
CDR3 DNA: TGTGCCAGCAGTGAACCAAAGCCCGCAGGGGTGTACAATCAGCCCCAGCATTTT

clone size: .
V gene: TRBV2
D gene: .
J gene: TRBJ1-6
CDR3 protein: CASGESSYNSPLHF
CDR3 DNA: TGTGCCAGCGGGGAGAGCTCCTATAATTCACCCCTCCACTTT

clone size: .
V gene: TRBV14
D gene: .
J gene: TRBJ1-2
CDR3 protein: CASSQEIAAGFHGYTF
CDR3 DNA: TGTGCCAGCAGCCAAGAGATCGCGGCAGGGTTCCATGGCTACACCTTC

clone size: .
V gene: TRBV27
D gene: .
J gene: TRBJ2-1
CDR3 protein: CASSPGQGNNEQFF
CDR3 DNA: TGTGCCAGCAGTCCCGGCCAGGGGAACAATGAGCAGTTCTTC

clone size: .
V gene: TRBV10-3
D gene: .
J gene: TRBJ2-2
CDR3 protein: CAISDTRSTGELFF
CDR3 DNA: TGTGCCATCAGTGATACTAGGTCCACCGGGGAGCTGTTTTTT

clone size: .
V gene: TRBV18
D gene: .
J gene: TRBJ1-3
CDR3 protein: CASSQGKGNTIYF
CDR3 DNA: TGTGCCAGCTCTCAGGGGAAAGGAAACACCATATATTTT